The 4 T cell receptor beta chains reported below all come from one sample, sequenced in a study of T cells in Graves' hyperthyroidism and ophthalmopathy. Amplification of TCR beta CDR3 regions used RNA as the template. The TCR CDR3 was amplified in a first-round RT-PCR using the HTBI primer set. TCRdb independently ran MiXCR on the multiplex PCR reads; one entry per CDR3 protein. The table includes around 300,000 distinct CDR3 sequences, 20% to 25% detected once. Source material: blood. Receptors were obtained from a man in his forties with Graves' hyperthyroidism that later progressed to Graves' ophthalmopathy.

This clonotype was seen ten or more times. The chain couples TRBV5-1 to TRBJ2-4, with a tentative D call TRBD1 (6 bases). Per the germline V gene, CDR1 is SGHRS and CDR2 is YFSETQ. Trimming left V 4 bases short and J 6 bases short, with 8 bases between. This CDR3 contains 12 residues. CDR3 amino acids: CASSTQGNIQYF. DNA of the CDR3: TGCGCCAGCAGCACACAGGGAAACATTCAGTACTTC.

This clonotype was seen more than once but under ten times. This chain links TRBV12-3 or TRBV12-4 with TRBJ2-7, with 9 bases lining up with TRBD1. After removal of 5 bases from V and 3 bases from J, the junction contained 11 bases not matched to a gene. This CDR3 is built from 16 residues. CDR3 nucleotides: TGTGCCAGCAGTCACACCTACAGGGGGCGTCGCTACGAGCAGTACTTC. Protein: CASSHTYRGRRYEQYF.

The chain recombines TRBV28 with TRBJ1-2; D ambiguous. Per the germline V gene, CDR1 is MDHEN and CDR2 is SYDVKM. V dropped 8 bases and J dropped 4 bases, with 8 bases sitting between them. This CDR3 is built from 11 residues. The CDR3 spells CASDYGYGYTF. Here the CDR3 DNA reads TGTGCCAGCGATTATGGCTATGGCTACACCTTC.

This clonotype was observed many times. The genes are TRBV10-3 and TRBJ1-1; 8 nucleotides align to TRBD1. The CDR3 loop spans 14 amino acids. Looked up from germline, CDR1 is ENHRY and CDR2 is SYGVKD. Trimming removed 7 bases from V and 4 bases from J; junction bases left unmatched: 8. Here the CDR3 DNA reads TGTGCCATCAATGACAGGGGAGGTTCCACTGAAGCTTTCTTT. Amino acid sequence: CAINDRGGSTEAFF.